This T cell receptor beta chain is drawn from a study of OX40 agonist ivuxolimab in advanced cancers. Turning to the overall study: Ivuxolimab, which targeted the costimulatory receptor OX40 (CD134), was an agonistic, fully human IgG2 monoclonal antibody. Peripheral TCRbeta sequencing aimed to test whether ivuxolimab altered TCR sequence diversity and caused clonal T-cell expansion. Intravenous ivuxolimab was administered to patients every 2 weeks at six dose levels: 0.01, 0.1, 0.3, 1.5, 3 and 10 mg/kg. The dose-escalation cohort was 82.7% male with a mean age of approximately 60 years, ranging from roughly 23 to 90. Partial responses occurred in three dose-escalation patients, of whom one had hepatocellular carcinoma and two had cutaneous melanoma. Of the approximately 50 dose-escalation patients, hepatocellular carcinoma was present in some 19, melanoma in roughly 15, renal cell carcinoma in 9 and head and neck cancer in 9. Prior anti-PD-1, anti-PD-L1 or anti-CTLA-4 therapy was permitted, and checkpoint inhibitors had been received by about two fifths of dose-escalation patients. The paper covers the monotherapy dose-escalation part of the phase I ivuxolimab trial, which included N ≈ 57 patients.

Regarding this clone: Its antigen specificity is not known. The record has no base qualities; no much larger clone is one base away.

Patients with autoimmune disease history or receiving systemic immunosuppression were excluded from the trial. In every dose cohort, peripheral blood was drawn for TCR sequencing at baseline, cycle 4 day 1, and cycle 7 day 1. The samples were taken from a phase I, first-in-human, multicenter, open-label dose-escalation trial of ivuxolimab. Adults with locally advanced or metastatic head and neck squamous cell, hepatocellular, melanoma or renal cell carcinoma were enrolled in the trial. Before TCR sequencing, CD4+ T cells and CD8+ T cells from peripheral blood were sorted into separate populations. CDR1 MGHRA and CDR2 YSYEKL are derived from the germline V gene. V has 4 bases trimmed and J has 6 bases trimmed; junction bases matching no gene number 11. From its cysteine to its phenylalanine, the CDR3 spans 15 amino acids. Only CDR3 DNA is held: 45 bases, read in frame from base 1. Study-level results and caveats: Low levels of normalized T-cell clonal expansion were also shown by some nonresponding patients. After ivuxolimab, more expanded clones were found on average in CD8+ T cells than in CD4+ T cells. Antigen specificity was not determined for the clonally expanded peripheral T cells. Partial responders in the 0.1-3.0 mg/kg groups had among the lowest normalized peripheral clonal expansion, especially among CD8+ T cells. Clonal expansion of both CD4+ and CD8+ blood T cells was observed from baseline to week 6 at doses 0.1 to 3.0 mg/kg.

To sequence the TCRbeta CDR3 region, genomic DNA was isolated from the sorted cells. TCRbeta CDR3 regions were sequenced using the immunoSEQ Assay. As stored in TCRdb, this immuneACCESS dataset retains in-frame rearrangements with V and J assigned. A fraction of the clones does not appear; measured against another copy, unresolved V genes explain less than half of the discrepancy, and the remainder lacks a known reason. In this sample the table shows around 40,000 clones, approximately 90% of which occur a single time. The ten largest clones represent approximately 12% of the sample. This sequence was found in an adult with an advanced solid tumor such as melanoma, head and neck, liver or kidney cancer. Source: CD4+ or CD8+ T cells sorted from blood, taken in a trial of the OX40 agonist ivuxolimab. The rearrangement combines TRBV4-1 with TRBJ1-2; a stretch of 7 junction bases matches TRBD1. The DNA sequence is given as TGCGCCAGCAGCCCTCGACAGGGCATCTATGATGGCTACACCTTC. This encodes CASSPRQGIYDGYTF.